Each of the 16 T cell receptor beta chains below was sequenced from the same sample in a study of T-cell memory formation after mild COVID-19. Using its own MiXCR run on the 5' RACE reads, TCRdb lists one record per CDR3 protein. The sample includes over 400,000 distinct CDR3 sequences, 20% to 30% seen only once; the top ten take approximately 14%. The source material was PBMCs or a T cell subset sorted from them (not recorded which). The source of these receptors is an adult woman who had mild COVID-19 (a few samples of this study predate the infection). Cell type and time point are not known.

The rearrangement joins TRBV29-1 to TRBJ1-3; D ambiguous. The CDR3 runs 11 residues. V lost 7 bases, J lost 3 bases, and 7 bases lay in between. Germline V gene sequence: CDR1 SQVTM, CDR2 ANQGSEA. The CDR3 is CSAEFGNTIYF. The CDR3 bases are TGCAGCGCAGAGTTTGGAAACACCATATATTTT.

The gene calls are TRBV5-1 and TRBJ2-3; a weak D match, TRBD2 (5 bases). The V gene lost 0 bases and the J gene lost 6 bases, with 14 bases spanning the gap. This CDR3 comprises 15 residues. Germline V gene lookup returns CDR1 SGHRS and CDR2 YFSETQ. The CDR3 nucleotides are TGCGCCAGCAGCTTGGCCGCGGGCTTATTGGATACGCAGTATTTT. It is translated as CASSLAAGLLDTQYF.

The rearrangement links TRBV4-3 to TRBJ1-2; TRBD1 matches at 9 bases. Unmatched junction bases numbered 7, after V lost 4 bases and J lost 4 bases. This CDR3 region has 15 residues. Germline CDR1 and CDR2: LGHNA and YSLEER. The CDR3 nucleotides read TGCGCCAGCAGCCCCGACCGGGACAGGGCCTATGGCTACACCTTC. It translates to CASSPDRDRAYGYTF.

This clonotype was picked up many times. The chain is built from TRBV7-6 and TRBJ2-1; 10 positions agree with TRBD2. CDR1 is SGHVS and CDR2 is FNYEAQ in the germline V gene. After removal of 2 bases from V and 8 bases from J, the junction contained 6 bases not matched to a gene. This CDR3 region has 15 residues. This CDR3 reads CASSLSGRASHEQFF. The CDR3 DNA sequence: TGTGCCAGCAGCTTAAGCGGGAGGGCCTCCCATGAGCAGTTCTTC.

The gene calls are TRBV7-3 and TRBJ2-1, with 14 bases matching TRBD2. V trimming: 4 bases; J trimming: 9 bases; junction bases outside the gene matches: 8. The CDR3 covers 16 residues. Per germline, CDR1 SGHTA and CDR2 FQGTGA. This CDR3 reads CASSSMPGLAGVEQFF. In DNA form, the CDR3 reads TGTGCCAGCAGCTCGATGCCGGGACTAGCGGGAGTTGAGCAGTTCTTC. Based on the CDR3 plus reference TRBV7-3 and TRBJ2-1, the full variable domain is GAGVSQTPSNKVTEKGKYVELRCDPISGHTALYWYRQSLGQGPEFLIYFQGTGAADDSGLPNDRFFAVRPEGSVSTLKIQRTERGDSAVYLCASSSMPGLAGVEQFFGPGTRLTVL.

This clonotype was counted only a few times. J is TRBJ2-3 and V is TRBV5-1, with 8 bases matching TRBD1. The CDR3 has 14 amino acids. With V trimmed by 4 bases and J by 4 bases, 5 bases remained unmatched. Germline V gene lookup returns CDR1 SGHRS and CDR2 YFSETQ. CDR3 sequence (DNA): TGCGCCAGCAGCCCCGACAGGGGCCCAGATACGCAGTATTTT. Translating it yields CASSPDRGPDTQYF.

J is TRBJ2-5 and V is TRBV10-3; TRBD1 is a possible D gene (7 bases). V was trimmed by 5 bases and J by 2 bases, leaving 15 bases between them. Germline V gene sequence: CDR1 ENHRY, CDR2 SYGVKD. There are 15 residues in the CDR3. As DNA, the CDR3 is TGTGCCATCAGTCAGGGGGGCGGACGTCAAGAGACCCAGTACTTC. Amino acids: CAISQGGGRQETQYF.

This chain links TRBV12-3 or TRBV12-4 with TRBJ1-5, with 9 bases lining up with TRBD1. This CDR3 spans 15 amino acids. V dropped 6 bases and J dropped 7; count of bases not matched to a gene: 10. DNA of the CDR3: TGTGCCAGCAGAGGTTTGGGACAGGGCGGCCAGCCCCAGCATTTT. Translation: CASRGLGQGGQPQHF.

This clonotype came up a few times. J is TRBJ2-5 and V is TRBV24-1, with D possibly being TRBD1 (6 bases). The CDR3 runs to 11 residues. V was clipped by 9 bases and J by 7 bases, with 11 bases between them. CDR1 KGHDR and CDR2 SFDVKD come from the germline V gene. The CDR3 sequence is CATGEGGTQYF. The CDR3 region has the DNA TGTGCCACCGGGGAAGGGGGGACCCAGTACTTC.

CDR3 sequence: CASSYSRQGGEKLFF. The CDR3 bases are TGTGCCAGCAGCTATTCCCGACAGGGAGGTGAAAAACTGTTTTTT. The chain links TRBV5-5 to TRBJ1-4; 7 positions match TRBD1. Trimming removed 3 bases from V and 7 bases from J; junction bases left unmatched: 9. Germline values: CDR1 SGHKS, CDR2 YYEKEE (reference sequence). This CDR3 is 15 amino acids long.

This clonotype was counted between two and nine times. V gene TRBV10-2 combines with J gene TRBJ1-2; the match to TRBD1 covers 8 bases. The ends lost 5 bases at V and 5 bases at J; junction bases unmatched: 7. CDR1 and CDR2 from the germline V gene are WSHSY and SAAADI. This CDR3 is built from 14 residues. The DNA of the CDR3 is TGCGCCAGCAGTTTCGGACAGGGCGGGTATGGCTACACCTTC. Translating it yields CASSFGQGGYGYTF.

The rearrangement uses TRBV24-1 and TRBJ2-1, with 9 bases aligning to TRBD2. The V gene's germline CDR1 is KGHDR and CDR2 SFDVKD. This CDR3 spans 18 amino acids. The V segment lost 3 bases and the J segment 1 base; nucleotides outside the gene matches: 9. Written as DNA, the CDR3 is TGTGCCACCAGTGATCCTAGCGGGAACGGCGTTTCCTACAATGAGCAGTTCTTC. This codes for CATSDPSGNGVSYNEQFF.

The rearrangement links TRBV7-2 to TRBJ2-7; D gene uncertain. Trimming pared 1 base from V and 2 bases from J, leaving 9 bases between. The CDR3 consists of 14 residues. CDR1 SGHTA and CDR2 FQGNSA come from the germline V gene. The DNA for the CDR3 is TGTGCCAGCAGCTTAGTGTCTGCTACCTACGAGCAGTACTTC. It specifies CASSLVSATYEQYF.

This clonotype occurred a few times. The chain joins TRBV5-1 to TRBJ2-6, with D hard to call. The CDR3 length is 16 residues. V lost 0 bases, J lost 0 bases, and 7 bases lay in between. Germline-derived CDR1 and CDR2 are SGHRS and YFSETQ. In nucleotides, the CDR3 is TGCGCCAGCAGCTTGGCCGCGCACTCTGGGGCCAACGTCCTGACTTTC. This sequence encodes CASSLAAHSGANVLTF.

The V and J genes are TRBV9 and TRBJ2-2, with unresolved D. Germline loops: CDR1 SGDLS, CDR2 YYNGEE. Trimming pared 2 bases from V and 2 bases from J, leaving 7 bases between. There are 14 residues in the CDR3. The CDR3 here is CASSVLANTGELFF. CDR3 coding DNA: TGTGCCAGCAGCGTTCTGGCCAACACCGGGGAGCTGTTTTTT.

This CDR3 reads CSATPVQGHFWNQPQHF. CDR3 nucleotides: TGCAGTGCTACTCCGGTACAGGGGCATTTCTGGAATCAGCCCCAGCATTTT. The chain employs TRBV20-1 and TRBJ1-5, with TRBD1 matching 7 bases. The CDR3 is 17 amino acids. Trimming at V came to 4 bases and at J to 4 bases, leaving 16 bases not matched to a gene. CDR1 and CDR2 from the germline V gene are DFQATT and SNEGSKA (reference sequence).